The sequence of this TCR beta chain was determined in a study of blood T cell repertoires in COVID-19. Study background: There were acute and convalescent COVID-19 samples, and they came from the United States, Italy and Spain. T cells, B-cell-depleted T cells, or PBMCs supplied cDNA or gDNA.

Original methodology: Reference gene primers were amplified, and this amplification served to estimate nucleated cell counts. Method: immunoSEQ multiplex PCR; TCRdb's copy keeps in-frame clones and lacks some. V and J calls and clone size are copied from that table; D and trimming were computed from the DNA. The sample lists 130,000 or so clones, roughly 88% occurring once. This CDR3 is 17 amino acids long. Germline CDR1 SGHTA, CDR2 FQGNSA. V lost 1 base, J lost 2 bases, and 8 bases stayed unmatched. The V call is TRBV7-2, the J call TRBJ2-7; 10 bases map to TRBD2. The sample comprised peripheral blood. The receptor's source is a man in his forties with acute or convalescent COVID-19. Here the CDR3 DNA reads TGTGCCAGCAGCTTAGATGGGACTAGCGACTTTGCCTACGAGCAGTACTTC. Protein sequence: CASSLDGTSDFAYEQYF.